The T cell receptor (beta chain) described here comes from a study of T cell repertoires in cytomegalovirus infection. Study-level information: Matching HLA type and CMV infection were both indicated by public TCR beta signatures. Findings of the study overall: HLA-C-restricted CMV-specific TCR beta clonotypes prevailed in the ex vivo response.

This CDR3 is 17 amino acids long. V lost 8 bases and J 0 bases, leaving 17 bases between the germline ends. The germline V gene encodes CDR1 MNHNS and CDR2 SASEGT. TCRdb fed the reads into MiXCR, producing one record per CDR3 protein. The table has hundreds of thousands of distinct CDR3 sequences, 9.6% seen once. This clonotype occurred a few times. Its target is not known. The source material was PBMCs. The source is a human donor in good health (CMV status not recorded). Some clones in this sample may be carry-over from other donors' samples. The chain is built from TRBV6-1 and TRBJ1-6; D remains ambiguous. This CDR3 reads CASHPAGLSSYNSPLHF. The CDR3 nucleotides read TGTGCCAGCCACCCCGCAGGACTGAGCTCCTATAATTCACCCCTCCACTTT.